This T cell receptor (beta chain) was sequenced in a study of vaccination effects on CD4 cells after COVID-19. Study outcomes and limitations: Early timepoints after infection were absent, and convalescent patients were few in the study.

In this sample, this clone turned up a few times. Its target is not known. Repertoires were generated with immunoSEQ multiplex PCR, while TCRdb's copy carries only in-frame clones and drops some. Of around 40,000 clones in the sample, around 70% were seen once. After expansion with viral peptide pools in the ViraFEST assay, antigen-specific CD4+ T cells were sequenced. Having been cultured for less than 12 days, the cells underwent CD4+ T cell isolation. This individual tested PCR-positive for SARS-CoV-2 infection between March and December 2020. Wells of a few million PBMC each were grown with 10 IU/ml IL-2 and about 9.7 ug/ml peptides. V was shortened by 4 bases and J by 1 base, with 7 bases between the two germline ends. Germline V gives CDR1 SQVTM, CDR2 ANQGSEA. The CDR3 consists of 12 residues.

The clonotype comes from a human donor who had a prior SARS-CoV-2 infection. The source material was CD4+ T cells from PBMCs cultured with a peptide pool, sampled before COVID-19 vaccination. The chain links TRBV29-1 to TRBJ1-1, with a possible D match to TRBD1 (5 bases). CDR3 in DNA: TGCAGCGTTGGGGGGGGGAACACTGAAGCTTTCTTT. Translating gives CSVGGGNTEAFF.